This passage covers 20 T cell receptor beta chains from one sample sequenced in a study of shared clonotypes between healthy human individuals. Method: immunoSEQ multiplex PCR; TCRdb's copy keeps in-frame clones and lacks some. In the table there are approximately 980,000 clones, around three quarters of which are singletons. Sequenced sample: memory CD4+ T cells sorted from blood. The subset denotes: CD45RA-negative fraction. The origin of the receptors is a man between 18 and 35 years old in good health.

The chain uses TRBV28 and TRBJ1-2; TRBD1 matches at 7 bases. CDR1 is MDHEN, CDR2 SYDVKM, per germline. The CDR3 sequence is 14 residues long. The ends lost 6 bases at V and 4 bases at J; junction bases unmatched: 8. CDR3 nucleotide sequence: TGTGCCAGCAGCCTAGGACAGGCGATCTATGGCTACACCTTC. It yields the protein CASSLGQAIYGYTF.

This clone appeared a single time. The chain couples TRBV9 to TRBJ2-7; no firm D call. This CDR3 is 13 amino acids long. The V end was cut by 0 bases, the J end by 6 bases, with 10 bases between. Germline CDR1 and CDR2: SGDLS and YYNGEE. The CDR3 here is CASSVVMDGEQYF. The CDR3 nucleotides read TGTGCCAGCAGCGTAGTGATGGACGGCGAGCAGTACTTC.

The J gene is TRBJ2-2, the V gene TRBV4-1; D may correspond to TRBD1 or TRBD2 (5 bases each). V lost 4 bases and J lost 2, with 11 bases in between. Germline V CDR1 and CDR2: MGHRA, YSYEKL. This CDR3 contains 15 residues. CDR3 protein: CASSRMGPNTGELFF. The CDR3 DNA follows: TGCGCCAGCAGCCGAATGGGACCTAACACCGGGGAGCTGTTTTTT.

This chain joins TRBV9 and TRBJ2-1, with 12 bases that match TRBD2. With V trimmed by 2 bases and J by 1 base, 4 bases remained unmatched. Germline lookup yields CDR1 SGDLS and CDR2 YYNGEE. The CDR3 runs 17 residues. The CDR3 DNA reads TGTGCCAGCAGCGTCCGACTAGCGGGGGAATCCTACAATGAGCAGTTCTTC. Its translation is CASSVRLAGESYNEQFF.

V usage is TRBV6-1 and J usage is TRBJ1-5; the D gene is possibly TRBD1 (6 bases). CDR3 length: 14 residues. Trimming removed 4 bases at V and 3 bases at J, with 10 bases between. The germline V gene encodes CDR1 MNHNS and CDR2 SASEGT. In DNA form, the CDR3 reads TGTGCCAGCAGTGCAAGACAGGACAATCAGCCCCAGCATTTT. Amino acids: CASSARQDNQPQHF.

This clone has just a few counts. V and J are TRBV6-6 and TRBJ1-1; D unresolved. This CDR3 is 13 amino acids long. Germline V gene lookup returns CDR1 MNHNY and CDR2 SVGAGI (reference sequence). V dropped 2 bases and J dropped 4 bases, with 8 bases sitting between them. CDR3 in amino acids: CASSYQGSTEAFF. The DNA for the CDR3 is TGTGCCAGCAGTTACCAAGGGAGCACTGAAGCTTTCTTT.

This chain links TRBV5-1 with TRBJ2-1; 8 bases align to TRBD2. Germline CDR1 and CDR2: SGHRS and YFSETQ. With V trimmed by 4 bases and J by 0 bases, 6 bases remained unmatched. The length of the CDR3 is 16 residues. The CDR3 coding sequence is TGCGCCAGCAGCCGTTCCGGGACTAGCTCCTACAATGAGCAGTTCTTC. This gives the protein CASSRSGTSSYNEQFF. The full variable domain, rest sourced from reference TRBV5-1 and TRBJ2-1, is KAGVTQTPRYLIKTRGQQVTLSCSPISGHRSVSWYQQTPGQGLQFLFEYFSETQRNKGNFPGRFSGRQFSNSRSEMNVSTLELGDSALYLCASSRSGTSSYNEQFFGPGTRLTVL.

This rearrangement joins TRBV7-6 to TRBJ1-5; D is perhaps TRBD1 (5 bases). This CDR3 has 13 amino acids. V lost 5 bases and J 8 bases, leaving 13 bases between the germline ends. Germline CDR1 SGHVS, CDR2 FNYEAQ. CDR3 residues: CASSPRVGEPQHF. CDR3 nucleotides: TGTGCCAGCAGCCCGAGAGTGGGGGAGCCCCAGCATTTT.

The chain recombines TRBV28 with TRBJ1-1; TRBD1 matches 11 bases. Germline-derived CDR1 and CDR2 are MDHEN and SYDVKM. The CDR3 runs to 14 residues. V shed 6 bases, J shed 10 bases, and the junction held 10 bases outside the gene matches. CDR3 nucleotide sequence: TGTGCCAGCAGAGGAGGACAGGGGGCGTTGGGAGCTTTCTTT. This translates into CASRGGQGALGAFF.

Only one count was recorded for this clone. This chain links TRBV5-1 with TRBJ2-5; TRBD2 matches at 15 bases. This CDR3 contains 17 residues. J gave up 1 base and V 4 bases, and 5 bases lay outside the gene matches. The germline gives CDR1 SGHRS, CDR2 YFSETQ. The CDR3 DNA reads TGCGCCAGCAGCCAGGGGACTAGCGGGGGGCCCCAAGAGACCCAGTACTTC. Its protein is CASSQGTSGGPQETQYF.

The rearrangement joins TRBV2 to TRBJ2-7; no clear D. CDR3 size: 12 residues. V lost 6 bases, J lost 5 bases, and 11 bases lay in between. Germline loops: CDR1 SNHLY, CDR2 FYNNEI. CDR3 region: CASRALAHEQYF. Here the CDR3 DNA reads TGTGCCAGCAGAGCCTTGGCCCACGAGCAGTACTTC.

The V gene is TRBV7-9, the J gene TRBJ2-1; D is unclear. CDR1 SEHNR and CDR2 FQNEAQ come from the germline V gene (reference sequence). Deletions cut 2 bases from V and 0 bases from J, with 14 bases between. The CDR3 runs 17 residues. As DNA, the CDR3 is TGTGCCAGCAGCTTACGCTCGCTCGGTAGCTCCTACAATGAGCAGTTCTTC. This encodes CASSLRSLGSSYNEQFF.

The rearrangement uses TRBV5-6 and TRBJ2-1; either TRBD1 or TRBD2 may supply D (5 bases each). The CDR3 length is 13 residues. Germline CDR1 SGHDT, CDR2 YYEEEE. Trimming removed 3 bases at V and 9 bases at J, with 13 bases between. Here the CDR3 DNA reads TGTGCCAGCAGCTCAAACCCAGGGACTGAGCAGTTCTTC. Its translation: CASSSNPGTEQFF.

The table lists this clone with a few counts. This chain joins TRBV30 and TRBJ2-5; 8 bases match TRBD2. CDR1 and CDR2 (germline): GTSNPN, SVGIG (reference sequence). Trimming cost V 7 bases and J 2 bases; bases outside gene matches: 15. The CDR3 contains 16 residues. The CDR3 DNA reads as TGTGCCTTCAATGTAGGGAGCGGGAGAGGTCAAGAGACCCAGTACTTC. It yields the protein CAFNVGSGRGQETQYF.

The V and J genes are TRBV18 and TRBJ2-7; the match to TRBD2 covers 8 bases. The CDR3 has 13 residues. Trimming at V came to 2 bases and at J to 7 bases, leaving 4 bases not matched to a gene. CDR1 is KGHSH, CDR2 LQKENI, per germline. In nucleotides, the CDR3 is TGTGCCAGCTCACCATCCCCGGGAGGGGAGCAGTACTTC. This sequence encodes CASSPSPGGEQYF.

This clone was seen a handful of times. The chain links TRBV19 to TRBJ2-7; 10 bases agree with TRBD1. The V segment lost 3 bases and the J segment 6 bases; nucleotides outside the gene matches: 5. The CDR3 has 14 amino acids. Germline values: CDR1 LNHDA, CDR2 SQIVND (reference sequence). Written as DNA, the CDR3 is TGTGCCAGTAGTATCAGACAGGGGGCAAGCGAGCAGTACTTC. This encodes CASSIRQGASEQYF. Drawing the rest from reference TRBV19 and TRBJ2-7, the complete variable domain is DGGITQSPKYLFRKEGQNVTLSCEQNLNHDAMYWYRQDPGQGLRLIYYSQIVNDFQKGDIAEGYSVSREKKESFPLTVTSAQKNPTAFYLCASSIRQGASEQYFGPGTRLTVT.

In regard to this clone: A read error may produce the germline difference seen at one junction end. The chain couples TRBV18 to TRBJ2-2, with a possible D match to TRBD2 (5 bases). Germline V gene lookup returns CDR1 KGHSH and CDR2 LQKENI. The CDR3 runs to 14 residues. Here the CDR3 DNA reads TGTGCCGGCTCACTAGAACGGACTGGCGGGGAGCTGTTTTTT. Its translation: CAGSLERTGGELFF. The whole variable domain, remainder taken from reference TRBV18 and TRBJ2-2, is NAGVMQNPRHLVRRRGQEARLRCSPMKGHSHVYWYRQLPEEGLKFMVYLQKENIIDESGMPKERFSAEFPKEGPSILRIQQVVRGDSAAYFCAGSLERTGGELFFGEGSRLTVL.

The chain links TRBV6-5 to TRBJ2-3, with 8 bases lining up with TRBD1. The CDR3 has 14 residues. V dropped 6 bases and J dropped 1; count of bases not matched to a gene: 3. CDR1 and CDR2 (germline): MNHEY, SVGAGI. CDR3 nucleotide sequence: TGTGCCAGCAGGAAGACAGGGGGCACAGATACGCAGTATTTT. It yields the protein CASRKTGGTDTQYF.

CDR3 residues: CASSLSGGYNQPQHF. CDR3 nucleotides: TGTGCCAGCAGTCTTTCGGGGGGATACAATCAGCCCCAGCATTTT. This sequence joins TRBV6-5 and TRBJ1-5; D might be TRBD1 (5 bases). This CDR3 spans 15 amino acids. Germline CDR1 is MNHEY and CDR2 is SVGAGI. V lost 5 bases, J lost 3 bases, and 14 bases lay in between.

This clone occurred many times. The chain links TRBV7-3 to TRBJ1-4; no clear D gene. CDR1 and CDR2 from the germline V gene are SGHTA and FQGTGA. The CDR3 is made up of 14 amino acids. V lost 0 bases, J lost 4 bases, and 6 bases lay in between. CDR3 region: CASSLTGRNEKLFF. In DNA, the CDR3 is TGTGCCAGCAGCTTAACGGGTCGTAATGAAAAACTGTTTTTT. Full variable domain (outside the CDR3, taken from reference TRBV7-3 and TRBJ1-4): GAGVSQTPSNKVTEKGKYVELRCDPISGHTALYWYRQSLGQGPEFLIYFQGTGAADDSGLPNDRFFAVRPEGSVSTLKIQRTERGDSAVYLCASSLTGRNEKLFFGSGTQLSVL.